This T cell receptor beta chain originates from a study of vaccination and CD4 T cells after COVID-19. Overall study context: Cells received overlapping spike peptides from SARS-CoV-2, HCoV-NL63, HCoV-OC43 and HCoV-229E as stimulation.

The Oncomine TCR Beta short-read assay generated sequence data from the DNA of cultured CD4+ T cells. MiXCR was run by TCRdb on the PCR reads, yielding one entry per CDR3 protein. The sample gives tens of thousands of distinct CDR3 sequences, under 60% of which show up once; roughly 8.9% is in the top ten. Specified treatment: approximately nine-day PBMC culture with coronavirus spike peptide pools or control peptides (ViraFEST assay). Details on this clonotype: The antigen is not known.

Input material: CD4+ T cells from blood, cultured in vitro. The clonotype was recovered from a human donor who had recovered from COVID-19.

Here the CDR3 DNA reads TGTGCCAGCAGTTTAGCAGTTGGACAAGAGACCCAGTACTTC. Protein product: CASSLAVGQETQYF. The J gene is TRBJ2-5, the V gene TRBV28; D uncertain. CDR3 length equals 14 residues. The germline V and J ends were trimmed by 2 bases and 2 bases, with 9 bases remaining between them. Germline V lookup: CDR1 MDHEN, CDR2 SYDVKM.